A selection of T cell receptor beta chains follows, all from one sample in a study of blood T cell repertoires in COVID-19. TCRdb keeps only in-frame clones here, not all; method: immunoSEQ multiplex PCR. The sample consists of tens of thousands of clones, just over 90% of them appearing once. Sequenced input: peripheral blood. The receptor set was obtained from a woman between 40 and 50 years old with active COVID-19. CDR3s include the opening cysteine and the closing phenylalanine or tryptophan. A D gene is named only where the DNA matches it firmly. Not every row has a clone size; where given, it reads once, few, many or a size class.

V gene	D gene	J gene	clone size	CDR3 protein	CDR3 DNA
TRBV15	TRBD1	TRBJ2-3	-	CATSSGQGSTDTQYF	TGTGCCACCAGCAGCGGACAGGGTAGCACAGATACGCAGTATTTT
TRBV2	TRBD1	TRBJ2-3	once	CASSRDSPLDTQYF	TGTGCCAGCAGCCGGGACAGCCCTCTGGATACGCAGTATTTT
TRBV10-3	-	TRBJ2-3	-	CAISESSLSTDTQYF	TGTGCCATCAGTGAGTCCAGTCTCAGCACAGATACGCAGTATTTT
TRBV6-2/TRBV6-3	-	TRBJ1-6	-	CASSYLGENSPLHF	TGTGCCAGCAGTTACCTCGGTGAAAATTCACCCCTCCACTTT
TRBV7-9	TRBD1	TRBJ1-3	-	CASSLRDRISGNTIYF	TGTGCCAGCAGTCTCCGGGACAGGATCTCTGGAAACACCATATATTTT
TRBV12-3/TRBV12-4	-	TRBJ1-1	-	CASSFFGNTEAFF	TGTGCCAGCAGTTTCTTCGGGAACACTGAAGCTTTCTTT
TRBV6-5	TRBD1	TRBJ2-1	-	CATGTGFGEQFF	TGTGCCACCGGGACAGGGTTCGGTGAGCAGTTCTTC
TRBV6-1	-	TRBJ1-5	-	CASSEGTVSQPQHF	TGTGCCAGCAGTGAAGGGACAGTGAGTCAGCCCCAGCATTTT
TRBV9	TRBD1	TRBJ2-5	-	CASSPSRGRTRVKETQYF	TGTGCCAGCAGCCCCTCCAGGGGGAGAACGCGGGTAAAGGAGACCCAGTACTTC
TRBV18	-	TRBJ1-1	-	CASSPPAASYTEAFF	TGTGCCAGCTCACCACCGGCGGCCAGTTACACTGAAGCTTTCTTT
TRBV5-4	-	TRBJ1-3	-	CASSLGLTGEGNTIYF	TGTGCCAGCAGCTTGGGGCTGACAGGAGAAGGAAACACCATATATTTT
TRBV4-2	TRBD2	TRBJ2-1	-	CASSQVGTSGYNEQFF	TGTGCCAGCAGCCAAGTCGGGACTAGCGGGTACAATGAGCAGTTCTTC
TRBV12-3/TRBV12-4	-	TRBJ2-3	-	CASRRTDTQYF	TGTGCCAGCCGGAGAACAGATACGCAGTATTTT
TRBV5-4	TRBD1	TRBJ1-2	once	CASSSGLTGAYGYTF	TGTGCCAGCAGCTCCGGACTGACAGGGGCGTACGGCTACACCTTC
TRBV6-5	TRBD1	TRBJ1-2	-	CASSPGGYYGYTF	TGTGCCAGCTCACCAGGGGGTTACTATGGCTACACCTTC
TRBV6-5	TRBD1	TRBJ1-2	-	CASSYLTTGGGYTF	TGTGCCAGCAGTTACCTTACCACAGGGGGTGGCTACACCTTC
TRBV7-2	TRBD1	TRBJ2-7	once	CASSLGVTGVYEQYF	TGTGCCAGCAGCTTAGGAGTGACAGGGGTGTACGAGCAGTACTTC
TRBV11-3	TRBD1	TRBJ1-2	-	CASSLRTGMRGYTF	TGTGCCAGCAGCCTAAGGACAGGGATGAGGGGCTACACCTTC
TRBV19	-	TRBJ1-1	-	CASSIEYRAHTEAFF	TGTGCCAGTAGTATCGAATACAGGGCGCACACTGAAGCTTTCTTT
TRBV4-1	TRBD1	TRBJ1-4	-	CASSQGSDRQKLFF	TGCGCCAGCAGCCAAGGATCGGACAGGCAAAAACTGTTTTTT
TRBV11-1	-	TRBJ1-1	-	CASSLKMNTEAFF	TGTGCCAGCAGCCTAAAGATGAACACTGAAGCTTTCTTT
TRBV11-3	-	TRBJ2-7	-	CASSLEELSYEQYF	TGTGCCAGCAGCTTGGAGGAGCTATCCTACGAGCAGTACTTC
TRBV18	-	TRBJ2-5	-	CASSPTRSGKETQYF	TGTGCCAGCTCACCAACCCGGTCCGGTAAAGAGACCCAGTACTTC
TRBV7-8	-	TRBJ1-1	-	CASSLKAEVVAFF	TGTGCCAGCAGCTTAAAAGCCGAGGTTGTAGCTTTCTTT
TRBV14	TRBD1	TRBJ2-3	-	CASSLDRATDTQYF	TGTGCCAGCAGCCTGGACAGGGCCACAGATACGCAGTATTTT
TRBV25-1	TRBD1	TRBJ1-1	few	CASSGGQSAFF	TGTGCCAGCAGTGGGGGACAGTCTGCTTTCTTT
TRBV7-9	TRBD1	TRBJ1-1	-	CASSYYRGNTEAFF	TGTGCCAGCAGCTACTACAGGGGGAACACTGAAGCTTTCTTT
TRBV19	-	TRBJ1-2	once	CASSIGLFGPARGYTF	TGTGCCAGTAGTATAGGACTCTTCGGCCCCGCTCGGGGCTACACCTTC
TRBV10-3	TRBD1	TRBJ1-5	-	CAIGGDRGGNQPQHF	TGTGCCATCGGGGGGGACAGGGGTGGCAATCAGCCCCAGCATTTT
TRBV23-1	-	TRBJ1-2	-	CASSPTGYGYTF	TGCGCCAGCAGTCCTACAGGCTATGGCTACACCTTC
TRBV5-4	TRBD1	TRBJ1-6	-	CASSYPGGENSPLHF	TGTGCCAGCAGCTACCCAGGGGGCGAAAATTCACCCCTCCACTTT
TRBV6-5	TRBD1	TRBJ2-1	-	CAIQSRDSRNEQFF	TGTGCCATCCAGTCCCGGGACAGCCGCAATGAGCAGTTCTTC
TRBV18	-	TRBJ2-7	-	CASSPPGTGSPYEQYF	TGTGCCAGCTCACCACCGGGAACAGGGTCCCCCTACGAGCAGTACTTC
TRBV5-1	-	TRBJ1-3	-	CASRGEFPGHRSGNTIYF	TGCGCCAGCAGAGGTGAATTTCCGGGACACCGCTCTGGAAACACCATATATTTT
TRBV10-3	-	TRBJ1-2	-	CAISEFEAGYGYTF	TGTGCCATCAGTGAGTTTGAGGCAGGGTATGGCTACACCTTC
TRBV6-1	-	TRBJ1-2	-	CASSEALQDSYGYTF	TGTGCCAGCAGTGAAGCGCTCCAGGACAGCTATGGCTACACCTTC
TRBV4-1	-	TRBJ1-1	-	CASSQEEANTEAFF	TGCGCCAGCAGCCAAGAAGAGGCGAACACTGAAGCTTTCTTT
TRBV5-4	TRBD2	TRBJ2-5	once	CASSRPSGGIDYQETQYF	TGTGCCAGCAGCCGCCCTAGCGGCGGGATAGATTACCAAGAGACCCAGTACTTC
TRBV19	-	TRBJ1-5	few	CASSRWGGEPQHF	TGTGCCAGTAGCCGCTGGGGGGGGGAGCCCCAGCATTTT
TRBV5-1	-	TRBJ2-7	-	CASSLGQARSYEQYF	TGCGCCAGCAGCTTGGGACAGGCCAGATCCTACGAGCAGTACTTC
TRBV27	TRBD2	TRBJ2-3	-	CASSELAGALTDTQYF	TGTGCCAGCAGTGAACTAGCGGGGGCCCTCACAGATACGCAGTATTTT
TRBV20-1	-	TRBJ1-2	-	CSASLEGSYGYTF	TGCAGTGCTAGTCTGGAGGGGTCCTATGGCTACACCTTC
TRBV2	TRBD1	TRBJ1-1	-	CASSWTGDRREAFF	TGTGCCAGCAGTTGGACAGGGGATCGGCGCGAAGCTTTCTTT